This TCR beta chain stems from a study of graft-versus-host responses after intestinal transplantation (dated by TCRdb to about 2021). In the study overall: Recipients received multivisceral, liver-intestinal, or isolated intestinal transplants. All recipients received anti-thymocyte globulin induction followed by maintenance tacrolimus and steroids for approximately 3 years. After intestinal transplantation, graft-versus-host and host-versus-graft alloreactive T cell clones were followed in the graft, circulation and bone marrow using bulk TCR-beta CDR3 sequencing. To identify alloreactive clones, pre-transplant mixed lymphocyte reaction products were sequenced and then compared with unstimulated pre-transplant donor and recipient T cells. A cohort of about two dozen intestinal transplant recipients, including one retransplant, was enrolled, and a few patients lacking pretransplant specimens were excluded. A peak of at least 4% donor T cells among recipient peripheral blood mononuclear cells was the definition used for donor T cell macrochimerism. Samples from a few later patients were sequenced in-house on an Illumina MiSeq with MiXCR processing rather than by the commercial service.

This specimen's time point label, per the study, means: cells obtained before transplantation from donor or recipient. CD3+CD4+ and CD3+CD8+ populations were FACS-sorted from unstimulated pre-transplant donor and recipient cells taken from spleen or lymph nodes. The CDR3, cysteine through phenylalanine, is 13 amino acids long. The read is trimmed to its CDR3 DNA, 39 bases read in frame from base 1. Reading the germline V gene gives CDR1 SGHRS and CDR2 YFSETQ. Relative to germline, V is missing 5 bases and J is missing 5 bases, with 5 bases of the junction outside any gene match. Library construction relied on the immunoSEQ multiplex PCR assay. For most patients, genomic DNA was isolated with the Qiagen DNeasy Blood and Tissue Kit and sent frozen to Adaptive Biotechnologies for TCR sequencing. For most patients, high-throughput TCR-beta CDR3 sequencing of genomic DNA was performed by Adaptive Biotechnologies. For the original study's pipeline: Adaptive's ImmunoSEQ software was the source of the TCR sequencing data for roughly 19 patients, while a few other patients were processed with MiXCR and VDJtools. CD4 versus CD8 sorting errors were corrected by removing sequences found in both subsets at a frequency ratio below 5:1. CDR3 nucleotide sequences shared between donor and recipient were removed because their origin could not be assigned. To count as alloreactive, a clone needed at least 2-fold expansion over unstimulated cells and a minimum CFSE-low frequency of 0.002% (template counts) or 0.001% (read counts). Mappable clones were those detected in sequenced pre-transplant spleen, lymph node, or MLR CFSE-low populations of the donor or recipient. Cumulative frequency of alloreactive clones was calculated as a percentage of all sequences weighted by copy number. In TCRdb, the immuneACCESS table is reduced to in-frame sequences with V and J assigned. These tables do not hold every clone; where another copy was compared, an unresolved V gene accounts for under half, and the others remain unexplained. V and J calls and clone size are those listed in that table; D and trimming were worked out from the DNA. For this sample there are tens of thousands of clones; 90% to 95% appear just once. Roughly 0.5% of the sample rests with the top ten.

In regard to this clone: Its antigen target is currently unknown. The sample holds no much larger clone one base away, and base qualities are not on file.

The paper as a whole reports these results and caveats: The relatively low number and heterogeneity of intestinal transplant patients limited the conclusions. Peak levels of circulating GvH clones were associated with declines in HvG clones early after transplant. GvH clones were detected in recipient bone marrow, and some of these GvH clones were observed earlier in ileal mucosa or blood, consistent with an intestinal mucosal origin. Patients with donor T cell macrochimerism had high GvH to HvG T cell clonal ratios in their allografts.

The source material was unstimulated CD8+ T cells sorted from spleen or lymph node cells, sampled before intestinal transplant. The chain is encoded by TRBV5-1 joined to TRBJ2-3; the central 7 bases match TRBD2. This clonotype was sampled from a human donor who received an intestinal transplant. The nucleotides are TGCGCCAGCAGTCCGGGGGAGGGAGATACGCAGTATTTT. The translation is CASSPGEGDTQYF.